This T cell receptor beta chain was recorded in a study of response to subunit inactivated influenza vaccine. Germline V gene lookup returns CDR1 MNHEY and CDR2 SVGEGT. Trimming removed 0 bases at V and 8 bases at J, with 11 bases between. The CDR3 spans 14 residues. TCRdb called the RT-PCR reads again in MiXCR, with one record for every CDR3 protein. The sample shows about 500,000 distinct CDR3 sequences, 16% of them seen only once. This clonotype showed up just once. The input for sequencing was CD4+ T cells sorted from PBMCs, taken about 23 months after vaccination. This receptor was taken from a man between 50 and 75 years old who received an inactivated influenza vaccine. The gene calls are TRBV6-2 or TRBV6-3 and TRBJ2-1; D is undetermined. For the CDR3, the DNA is TGTGCCAGCAGTTACTCCGCGCTAGGCGATGAGCAGTTCTTC. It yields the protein CASSYSALGDEQFF.